Listed below are T cell receptor beta chains from one sample, sequenced in a study of response to subunit inactivated influenza vaccine. TCRdb called the RT-PCR reads again in MiXCR, with one record for every CDR3 protein. This repertoire shows about 620,000 distinct CDR3 sequences, 10% to 15% found once; its top ten account for roughly a tenth. The input for sequencing was PBMCs from blood, taken on the day of vaccination. These TCRs come from a man aged 50 or older who received an inactivated influenza vaccine. The CDR3 runs from the conserved cysteine through the conserved F or W. D genes are given only for firm matches. Clone sizes are given selectively: once, few, many, or a class where the clone is expanded.

V gene: TRBV9
clone size: NA
J gene: TRBJ1-4
D gene: NA
CDR3 protein: CASSPREGVNEKLFF
CDR3 DNA: TGTGCCAGCAGCCCCCGAGAGGGAGTCAATGAAAAACTGTTTTTT

V gene: TRBV7-9
clone size: NA
J gene: TRBJ2-4
D gene: NA
CDR3 protein: CASSLVNIQYF
CDR3 DNA: TGTGCCAGCAGCTTAGTGAACATTCAGTACTTC

V gene: TRBV10-3
clone size: NA
J gene: TRBJ1-5
D gene: NA
CDR3 protein: CAIRGTGLNQPQHF
CDR3 DNA: TGTGCCATCAGAGGAACAGGCCTCAATCAGCCCCAGCATTTT

V gene: TRBV6-4
clone size: NA
J gene: TRBJ1-1
D gene: NA
CDR3 protein: CASSEGQASNTEAFF
CDR3 DNA: TGTGCCAGCAGTGAGGGACAAGCCTCGAACACTGAAGCTTTCTTT

V gene: TRBV11-2
clone size: few
J gene: TRBJ2-5
D gene: TRBD2
CDR3 protein: CASSLESGGAIQYF
CDR3 DNA: TGTGCCAGCAGCTTAGAGAGCGGGGGGGCGATTCAGTACTTC

V gene: TRBV3-1
clone size: many
J gene: TRBJ1-5
D gene: NA
CDR3 protein: CASSQDRSRRPQHF
CDR3 DNA: TGTGCCAGCAGCCAAGACCGTTCTAGGCGGCCCCAGCATTTT

V gene: TRBV9
clone size: NA
J gene: TRBJ2-1
D gene: TRBD2
CDR3 protein: CASSVGGSGLYNEQFF
CDR3 DNA: TGTGCCAGCAGCGTAGGAGGTAGCGGGCTTTACAATGAGCAGTTCTTC

V gene: TRBV4-3
clone size: NA
J gene: TRBJ1-3
D gene: NA
CDR3 protein: CASSQEAHSSGNTIYF
CDR3 DNA: TGCGCCAGCAGCCAAGAGGCTCACAGCTCTGGAAACACCATATATTTT

V gene: TRBV2
clone size: few
J gene: TRBJ2-3
D gene: TRBD2
CDR3 protein: CASSEDVGLGTDTQYF
CDR3 DNA: TGTGCCAGCAGTGAAGATGTGGGACTAGGCACAGATACGCAGTATTTT

V gene: TRBV18
clone size: few
J gene: TRBJ2-1
D gene: NA
CDR3 protein: CASSPETSYNEQFF
CDR3 DNA: TGTGCCAGCTCACCAGAGACATCCTACAATGAGCAGTTCTTC

V gene: TRBV20-1
clone size: many
J gene: TRBJ2-3
D gene: NA
CDR3 protein: CSASGTYPVNTQYF
CDR3 DNA: TGCAGTGCTAGCGGGACTTACCCCGTGAATACGCAGTATTTT

V gene: TRBV20-1
clone size: few
J gene: TRBJ2-1
D gene: NA
CDR3 protein: CSARDGRDPYNEQFF
CDR3 DNA: TGCAGTGCTAGAGATGGGCGGGACCCCTACAATGAGCAGTTCTTC

V gene: TRBV12-3/TRBV12-4
clone size: few
J gene: TRBJ2-1
D gene: TRBD1
CDR3 protein: CAIPRGRYNEQFF
CDR3 DNA: TGTGCCATCCCCAGGGGGCGGTACAATGAGCAGTTCTTC

V gene: TRBV20-1
clone size: NA
J gene: TRBJ2-3
D gene: TRBD2
CDR3 protein: CSARDPLAGYTDTQYF
CDR3 DNA: TGCAGTGCTAGAGATCCCCTAGCGGGATACACAGATACGCAGTATTTT

V gene: TRBV7-9
clone size: few
J gene: TRBJ2-2
D gene: NA
CDR3 protein: CASSEIRGRYTGELFF
CDR3 DNA: TGTGCCAGCAGCGAGATTAGGGGACGATACACCGGGGAGCTGTTTTTT

V gene: TRBV7-3
clone size: few
J gene: TRBJ2-1
D gene: TRBD2
CDR3 protein: CASSASGRAEFF
CDR3 DNA: TGTGCCAGCAGCGCGAGCGGGAGGGCCGAGTTCTTC

V gene: TRBV10-3
clone size: NA
J gene: TRBJ1-5
D gene: NA
CDR3 protein: CATTAGTEGQPQHF
CDR3 DNA: TGTGCCACAACAGCCGGGACTGAAGGTCAGCCCCAGCATTTT

V gene: TRBV5-1
clone size: many
J gene: TRBJ1-1
D gene: NA
CDR3 protein: CASSLEAGRPEAFF
CDR3 DNA: TGCGCCAGCAGCTTGGAGGCAGGGCGCCCTGAAGCTTTCTTT

V gene: TRBV18
clone size: NA
J gene: TRBJ1-5
D gene: NA
CDR3 protein: CASSPSLNQPQHF
CDR3 DNA: TGTGCCAGCTCACCCTCGCTCAATCAGCCCCAGCATTTT

V gene: TRBV6-6
clone size: few
J gene: TRBJ1-1
D gene: NA
CDR3 protein: CASSYKRSTEAFF
CDR3 DNA: TGTGCCAGCAGTTACAAGAGGAGCACTGAAGCTTTCTTT

V gene: TRBV10-3
clone size: many
J gene: TRBJ2-6
D gene: NA
CDR3 protein: CAISEVSESSGANVLTF
CDR3 DNA: TGTGCCATCAGTGAGGTTTCGGAAAGCTCTGGGGCCAACGTCCTGACTTTC

V gene: TRBV5-5
clone size: many
J gene: TRBJ1-6
D gene: TRBD1
CDR3 protein: CASSLMTGDNNSPLHF
CDR3 DNA: TGTGCCAGCAGCCTCATGACAGGGGATAATAATTCACCCCTCCACTTT

V gene: TRBV7-2
clone size: few
J gene: TRBJ2-3
D gene: NA
CDR3 protein: CASSLERFTDTQYF
CDR3 DNA: TGTGCCAGCAGCTTAGAAAGGTTCACAGATACGCAGTATTTT

V gene: TRBV29-1
clone size: many
J gene: TRBJ2-7
D gene: TRBD1
CDR3 protein: CSVEDDRAPYEQYF
CDR3 DNA: TGCAGCGTTGAAGATGACAGGGCCCCCTACGAGCAGTACTTC

V gene: TRBV7-2
clone size: NA
J gene: TRBJ2-1
D gene: NA
CDR3 protein: CASSTRPVLLSYNEQFF
CDR3 DNA: TGTGCCAGCAGCACCCGCCCCGTACTTCTCTCCTACAATGAGCAGTTCTTC

V gene: TRBV7-2
clone size: few
J gene: TRBJ1-2
D gene: NA
CDR3 protein: CASSFLSNYGYTF
CDR3 DNA: TGTGCCAGCAGCTTCCTATCAAACTATGGCTACACCTTC

V gene: TRBV14
clone size: NA
J gene: TRBJ1-4
D gene: NA
CDR3 protein: CASSQRTSTNEKLFF
CDR3 DNA: TGTGCCAGCAGCCAGAGGACCTCAACTAATGAAAAACTGTTTTTT

V gene: TRBV7-9
clone size: NA
J gene: TRBJ2-5
D gene: NA
CDR3 protein: CASSLAGPGAGKETQYF
CDR3 DNA: TGTGCCAGCAGCTTAGCGGGTCCGGGCGCGGGTAAAGAGACCCAGTACTTC

V gene: TRBV10-3
clone size: few
J gene: TRBJ2-7
D gene: TRBD1
CDR3 protein: CAISRQDRNEQYF
CDR3 DNA: TGTGCCATCAGCCGACAGGACAGGAACGAGCAGTACTTC

V gene: TRBV20-1
clone size: NA
J gene: TRBJ2-2
D gene: TRBD1
CDR3 protein: CSARDPRQGAGGELFF
CDR3 DNA: TGCAGTGCTAGAGATCCAAGGCAGGGGGCTGGCGGGGAGCTGTTTTTT

V gene: TRBV7-3
clone size: few
J gene: TRBJ1-1
D gene: NA
CDR3 protein: CASSWTRGTEAFF
CDR3 DNA: TGTGCCAGCAGCTGGACCAGGGGAACTGAAGCTTTCTTT